The TCR beta chain described here comes from a study of shared clonotypes between healthy human individuals. The study's findings and limits: The study found 4.5% to 5% of naive CD4 clonotypes shared across a handful of donors.

In regard to this clone: Its target is unknown.

CDR3 size: 15 residues. The V and J ends lost 6 bases and 8 bases respectively, with 17 bases between them. Germline CDR1 is MNHEY and CDR2 is SVGAGI. Assay used: immunoSEQ multiplex PCR; TCRdb lists only in-frame clones, some missing. The profile shows approximately 2.5 million clones, around nine tenths of them singletons. The clonotype was recovered from a man younger than 35 in good health. Material for sequencing was naive CD4+ T cells sorted from blood. Subset meaning: CD45RA+ positively selected. The chain employs TRBV6-5 and TRBJ1-6; D remains ambiguous. The CDR3 protein is CASRTSMVGDSPLHF. In DNA form, the CDR3 reads TGTGCCAGCAGGACTTCTATGGTAGGAGATTCACCCCTCCACTTT.